The 9 T cell receptor beta chains presented below share a single source sample, sequenced in a study of cytomegalovirus exposure and HLA in healthy donors. Both 60 Vbeta primers and 13 Jbeta primers went into the PCR. Method: immunoSEQ multiplex PCR; TCRdb's copy keeps in-frame clones and lacks some. The sample shows some 87,000 clones, nearly 70% of them seen only once. Sequencing was done on a sample of PBMCs. The source is a woman in her 50s in good health and CMV-seropositive.

The gene calls are TRBV4-1 and TRBJ1-3, with D possibly being TRBD1 (5 bases). Trimming left V 8 bases short and J 8 bases short, with 19 bases between. CDR1 and CDR2 from the germline V gene are MGHRA and YSYEKL. The CDR3 has 14 residues. The CDR3: CASGGGPGRDTIYF. CDR3 sequence (DNA): TGCGCCAGCGGGGGGGGACCGGGGCGGGACACCATATATTTT.

V gene TRBV6-4 combines with J gene TRBJ1-1; possibly TRBD1 for D (6 bases). V lost 4 bases and J lost 4, with 10 bases in between. The CDR3 covers 13 residues. The germline V gene encodes CDR1 MRHNA and CDR2 SNTAGT. The CDR3 sequence is CASSVQGGTEAFF. CDR3 nucleotides: TGTGCCAGCAGTGTACAAGGGGGCACTGAAGCTTTCTTT.

The table lists this clone with many counts. This chain joins TRBV4-1 and TRBJ2-5, with D perhaps matching TRBD1 (6 bases). Germline lookup yields CDR1 MGHRA and CDR2 YSYEKL. Trimming took off 1 base at V and 1 base at J, with 16 bases between the two ends. This CDR3 comprises 17 residues. CDR3 sequence: CASSQGVPGVFQETQYF. CDR3 nucleotide sequence: TGCGCCAGCAGCCAAGGGGTCCCAGGGGTCTTCCAAGAGACCCAGTACTTC.

The gene calls are TRBV6-6 and TRBJ1-5; a possible D gene is TRBD2 (6 bases). TRBJ2-3 explains the end of the DNA better; the J call may be wrong. Germline V gives CDR1 MNHNY, CDR2 SVGAGI (reference sequence). The CDR3 sequence is 15 residues long. The CDR3 DNA follows: TGTGCCAGCAGTCCGACGGATGGGGGGACAGATACGCAGTATTTT. Encoded protein: CASSPTDGGTDTQYF.

V and J are TRBV6-1 and TRBJ2-7, with a weak D call TRBD1 (6 bases). The CDR3 is 13 amino acids. CDR1 and CDR2 from the germline V gene are MNHNS and SASEGT. V was pared by 4 bases and J by 5 bases, with 12 bases between. DNA for the CDR3: TGTGCCAGCAGTGGCAGGGGAAACCACGAGCAGTACTTC. This gives the protein CASSGRGNHEQYF.

V usage is TRBV29-1 and J usage is TRBJ2-4; 12 bases fit TRBD2. V shed 1 base and J 8 bases; nucleotides not matched to a gene: 0. Germline V gene lookup returns CDR1 SQVTM and CDR2 ANQGSEA. CDR3 length: 13 residues. CDR3 protein: CSVEGLAGDIQYF. CDR3 nucleotide sequence: TGCAGCGTTGAAGGACTAGCGGGAGACATTCAGTACTTC.

This clone was found a few times. V gene TRBV9 combines with J gene TRBJ2-7; a weak D match, TRBD1 (6 bases). Trimming cost V 4 bases and J 5 bases, with 13 bases left between them. The germline gives CDR1 SGDLS, CDR2 YYNGEE. This CDR3 region has 13 residues. The CDR3 is CASSLTGSHEQYF. Written as DNA, the CDR3 is TGTGCCAGCAGCCTAACAGGGTCCCACGAGCAGTACTTC.

This chain uses TRBV6-5 with TRBJ1-2; 9 bases are a match to TRBD1. Looked up from germline, CDR1 is MNHEY and CDR2 is SVGAGI. The CDR3 sequence is 14 residues long. V lost 1 base to trimming and J lost 6 bases; unmatched junction nucleotides: 3. CDR3 sequence (DNA): TGTGCCAGCAGTTACTTAACAGGGGGCAATGGCTACACCTTC. This codes for CASSYLTGGNGYTF.

The gene calls are TRBV5-1 and TRBJ2-7; TRBD2 aligns across 7 bases. The trim removed 0 bases at V and 1 base at J, leaving 16 bases unmatched. CDR1 is SGHRS and CDR2 is YFSETQ in the germline V gene. This CDR3 has 19 residues. CDR3 loop: CASSLAGGLSQAPSYEQYF. As DNA, the CDR3 is TGCGCCAGCAGCTTGGCCGGGGGGTTGTCCCAAGCCCCGTCCTACGAGCAGTACTTC.